Listed below are T cell receptor beta chains from one sample, sequenced in a study of patients and donors after allogeneic stem cell transplantation. TCRdb processed the RT-PCR reads anew with MiXCR; each CDR3 protein has one entry. The sample yields more than 850,000 distinct CDR3 sequences, more than 15% seen once. The sample was blood, either unsorted or a sorted T cell fraction (not recorded which). These receptors were collected from a human donor who was either an allogeneic HSCT recipient or a stem cell or donor lymphocyte infusion donor (not recorded which). It is not recorded whose cells these are; they may come from a transplant donor. The CDR3 runs from the conserved cysteine through the conserved F or W. Each record gives: CDR3 protein, CDR3 DNA, V gene, clone size, D gene, J gene. A D gene is named only where the DNA matches it firmly. A clone size is listed for some rows: how often the clone was seen (once, few, many), or a class if it is expanded.

cdr3_aa: CASSLGASASLYNEQFF
cdr3_nt: TGCGCCAGCAGCTTGGGGGCTAGCGCGTCACTGTACAATGAGCAGTTCTTC
v_call: TRBV5-1
clone_size: few
d_call: NA
j_call: TRBJ2-1

cdr3_aa: CASTLKASPLHF
cdr3_nt: TGTGCCAGCACCTTGAAGGCTTCACCCCTCCACTTT
v_call: TRBV12-3/TRBV12-4
clone_size: few
d_call: NA
j_call: TRBJ1-6

cdr3_aa: CASSHERLAGNYEQYF
cdr3_nt: TGTGCCAGCAGCCACGAAAGACTAGCGGGAAATTACGAGCAGTACTTC
v_call: TRBV4-2
clone_size: NA
d_call: TRBD2
j_call: TRBJ2-7

cdr3_aa: CASSLAPSVAKNIQYF
cdr3_nt: TGTGCCAGCAGCTTGGCCCCCAGTGTAGCCAAAAACATTCAGTACTTC
v_call: TRBV5-5
clone_size: NA
d_call: NA
j_call: TRBJ2-4

cdr3_aa: CSVFRRGANTGELFF
cdr3_nt: TGCAGCGTTTTCCGGAGGGGGGCGAACACCGGGGAGCTGTTTTTT
v_call: TRBV29-1
clone_size: NA
d_call: NA
j_call: TRBJ2-2

cdr3_aa: CATSGGSDRKQFF
cdr3_nt: TGTGCCACCTCCGGCGGTTCGGACCGAAAGCAGTTCTTC
v_call: TRBV24-1
clone_size: NA
d_call: NA
j_call: TRBJ2-1

cdr3_aa: CASSTGRRQETQYF
cdr3_nt: TGCGCCAGCAGTACCGGGAGGCGGCAAGAGACCCAGTACTTC
v_call: TRBV5-1
clone_size: NA
d_call: TRBD2
j_call: TRBJ2-5

cdr3_aa: CASSYGMDPSRSFLYF
cdr3_nt: TGTGCCAGCAGTTACGGAATGGATCCTAGCCGGTCGTTTCTGTATTTT
v_call: TRBV6-2/TRBV6-3
clone_size: NA
d_call: NA
j_call: TRBJ2-3

cdr3_aa: CASSEYKWTSPANTGELFF
cdr3_nt: TGTGCCAGCAGTGAATATAAATGGACTAGCCCCGCGAACACCGGGGAGCTGTTTTTT
v_call: TRBV25-1
clone_size: NA
d_call: TRBD2
j_call: TRBJ2-2

cdr3_aa: CASRYDRGNTEAFF
cdr3_nt: TGTGCCAGCCGTTACGACAGGGGTAACACTGAAGCTTTCTTT
v_call: TRBV28
clone_size: NA
d_call: TRBD1
j_call: TRBJ1-1

cdr3_aa: CASSLGGRGVPDEQYF
cdr3_nt: TGTGCCAGCAGCTTAGGCGGACGTGGGGTGCCGGACGAGCAGTACTTC
v_call: TRBV7-2
clone_size: few
d_call: NA
j_call: TRBJ2-7

cdr3_aa: CASSVNRGQGEAFF
cdr3_nt: TGTGCCAGCAGCGTAAACAGGGGGCAAGGTGAAGCTTTCTTT
v_call: TRBV7-3
clone_size: NA
d_call: TRBD1
j_call: TRBJ1-1

cdr3_aa: CASSYRPEGGRPTDTQYF
cdr3_nt: TGTGCCAGCAGTTACCGCCCAGAGGGGGGAAGACCCACAGATACGCAGTATTTT
v_call: TRBV6-5
clone_size: NA
d_call: NA
j_call: TRBJ2-3

cdr3_aa: CASSQNHASGGPGSDTQYF
cdr3_nt: TGCGCCAGCAGCCAGAACCACGCTAGCGGGGGGCCGGGGTCAGATACGCAGTATTTT
v_call: TRBV4-3
clone_size: few
d_call: TRBD2
j_call: TRBJ2-3

cdr3_aa: CASSLGGRGSDTQYF
cdr3_nt: TGTGCCAGCAGTTTAGGCGGGAGGGGGTCAGATACGCAGTATTTT
v_call: TRBV12-3/TRBV12-4
clone_size: NA
d_call: TRBD2
j_call: TRBJ2-3

cdr3_aa: CASSLRPVRGRDNEQFF
cdr3_nt: TGTGCCAGCAGCCTCCGTCCTGTCCGCGGGAGGGACAATGAGCAGTTCTTC
v_call: TRBV7-2
clone_size: NA
d_call: TRBD2
j_call: TRBJ2-1

cdr3_aa: CAIGQGPNYEQYF
cdr3_nt: TGTGCCATTGGACAGGGGCCAAACTACGAGCAGTACTTC
v_call: TRBV7-2
clone_size: NA
d_call: TRBD1
j_call: TRBJ2-7

cdr3_aa: CASRMTGSNTEAFF
cdr3_nt: TGTGCCAGCAGGATGACAGGATCGAACACTGAAGCTTTCTTT
v_call: TRBV12-3/TRBV12-4
clone_size: many
d_call: NA
j_call: TRBJ1-1

cdr3_aa: CASRVPGATGDRGYTF
cdr3_nt: TGCGCCAGCAGGGTTCCGGGGGCAACAGGGGATCGGGGCTACACCTTC
v_call: TRBV4-1
clone_size: NA
d_call: TRBD1
j_call: TRBJ1-2

cdr3_aa: CSAGPDTQYF
cdr3_nt: TGCAGCGCTGGGCCGGATACGCAGTATTTT
v_call: TRBV20-1
clone_size: NA
d_call: NA
j_call: TRBJ2-3

cdr3_aa: CASMTDRGHGETQYF
cdr3_nt: TGTGCCAGCATGACGGACAGGGGGCACGGGGAGACCCAGTACTTC
v_call: TRBV2
clone_size: NA
d_call: TRBD1
j_call: TRBJ2-5

cdr3_aa: CASSSDRSEAFF
cdr3_nt: TGCGCCAGCAGCTCGGACAGATCTGAAGCTTTCTTT
v_call: TRBV5-1
clone_size: NA
d_call: NA
j_call: TRBJ1-1

cdr3_aa: CASSVTSGTTGELFF
cdr3_nt: TGTGCCAGCAGTGTGACTAGCGGGACCACCGGGGAGCTGTTTTTT
v_call: TRBV2
clone_size: few
d_call: TRBD2
j_call: TRBJ2-2

cdr3_aa: CASSSLLTDTQYF
cdr3_nt: TGTGCCAGCAGCTCCCTACTCACAGATACGCAGTATTTT
v_call: TRBV11-2
clone_size: NA
d_call: NA
j_call: TRBJ2-3

cdr3_aa: CVSPGGSNEKLFF
cdr3_nt: TGTGTCTCGCCCGGGGGGTCTAATGAAAAACTGTTTTTT
v_call: TRBV12-3/TRBV12-4
clone_size: few
d_call: NA
j_call: TRBJ1-4

cdr3_aa: CASSISSAREQYF
cdr3_nt: TGTGCCAGTAGTATAAGTTCAGCTCGGGAGCAGTACTTC
v_call: TRBV19
clone_size: NA
d_call: NA
j_call: TRBJ2-7

cdr3_aa: CASSRQGSSYNEQFF
cdr3_nt: TGTGCCAGCAGCAGACAGGGAAGCTCCTACAATGAGCAGTTCTTC
v_call: TRBV9
clone_size: many
d_call: TRBD1
j_call: TRBJ2-1

cdr3_aa: CASSDPTGPQETQYF
cdr3_nt: TGTGCCAGCAGCGACCCGACAGGACCCCAAGAGACCCAGTACTTC
v_call: TRBV9
clone_size: NA
d_call: NA
j_call: TRBJ2-5

cdr3_aa: CASSQRVSSYEQYF
cdr3_nt: TGCGCCAGCAGCCAGCGGGTTAGCTCCTACGAGCAGTACTTC
v_call: TRBV4-1
clone_size: NA
d_call: NA
j_call: TRBJ2-7

cdr3_aa: CAWRSGQIYSSYNEQFF
cdr3_nt: TGTGCCTGGAGGTCGGGACAGATTTATAGCTCCTACAATGAGCAGTTCTTC
v_call: TRBV30
clone_size: NA
d_call: TRBD1
j_call: TRBJ2-1

cdr3_aa: CASRRGVVDTQYF
cdr3_nt: TGTGCCAGCAGGAGGGGGGTGGTGGATACGCAGTATTTT
v_call: TRBV2
clone_size: few
d_call: NA
j_call: TRBJ2-3

cdr3_aa: CASSLAVARVYGYTF
cdr3_nt: TGTGCCAGCAGTTTAGCTGTCGCTAGGGTCTATGGCTACACCTTC
v_call: TRBV12-3/TRBV12-4
clone_size: many
d_call: NA
j_call: TRBJ1-2

cdr3_aa: CASSSETGGGYEQYF
cdr3_nt: TGTGCCAGCAGCTCGGAGACAGGGGGGGGGTACGAGCAGTACTTC
v_call: TRBV7-8
clone_size: few
d_call: TRBD1
j_call: TRBJ2-7

cdr3_aa: CSADTGANTEAFF
cdr3_nt: TGCAGTGCTGACACAGGGGCGAACACTGAAGCTTTCTTT
v_call: TRBV20-1
clone_size: few
d_call: TRBD1
j_call: TRBJ1-1

cdr3_aa: CASSVGPTGNEQFF
cdr3_nt: TGTGCCAGCAGCGTAGGACCGACCGGCAATGAGCAGTTCTTC
v_call: TRBV9
clone_size: few
d_call: NA
j_call: TRBJ2-1

cdr3_aa: CASRHMNTEAFF
cdr3_nt: TGTGCCAGCAGACACATGAACACTGAAGCTTTCTTT
v_call: TRBV6-5
clone_size: few
d_call: NA
j_call: TRBJ1-1

cdr3_aa: CSAHTFGEQFF
cdr3_nt: TGCAGTGCCCACACCTTCGGTGAGCAGTTCTTC
v_call: TRBV20-1
clone_size: NA
d_call: NA
j_call: TRBJ2-1

cdr3_aa: CSAPKGGKQFF
cdr3_nt: TGCAGTGCCCCCAAGGGCGGCAAGCAGTTCTTC
v_call: TRBV20-1
clone_size: few
d_call: NA
j_call: TRBJ2-1

cdr3_aa: CASSGAGTPGTNEKLFF
cdr3_nt: TGTGCCAGCAGTGGGGCCGGGACACCGGGAACTAATGAAAAACTGTTTTTT
v_call: TRBV27
clone_size: NA
d_call: NA
j_call: TRBJ1-4

cdr3_aa: CASSLGFARALSGDF
cdr3_nt: TGTGCCAGCAGCTTGGGGTTCGCGCGAGCCCTTTCGGGGGATTTT
v_call: TRBV5-6
clone_size: NA
d_call: NA
j_call: TRBJ1-3

cdr3_aa: CASSSAIGSGNTIYF
cdr3_nt: TGTGCCAGCAGTTCCGCCATAGGTTCTGGAAACACCATATATTTT
v_call: TRBV27
clone_size: few
d_call: NA
j_call: TRBJ1-3

cdr3_aa: CASSYSLQRATGEQYF
cdr3_nt: TGTGCCAGCAGTTACAGCCTTCAGCGGGCAACTGGTGAGCAGTACTTC
v_call: TRBV6-5
clone_size: once
d_call: NA
j_call: TRBJ2-7

cdr3_aa: CASRSGGADSYEQYF
cdr3_nt: TGCGCCAGCAGGAGCGGGGGGGCGGACTCCTACGAGCAGTACTTC
v_call: TRBV5-1
clone_size: NA
d_call: TRBD2
j_call: TRBJ2-7

cdr3_aa: CASRRGLDEQYF
cdr3_nt: TGCGCCAGCAGACGAGGGCTGGACGAGCAGTACTTC
v_call: TRBV5-1
clone_size: NA
d_call: NA
j_call: TRBJ2-7

cdr3_aa: CASSLTGEYEQYF
cdr3_nt: TGCGCCAGCAGCTTGACGGGAGAATACGAGCAGTACTTC
v_call: TRBV5-1
clone_size: NA
d_call: NA
j_call: TRBJ2-7

cdr3_aa: CASSPGDSIGNRTTQYF
cdr3_nt: TGCGCCAGCAGCCCGGGGGACAGCATAGGGAACAGGACTACGCAGTATTTT
v_call: TRBV5-1
clone_size: NA
d_call: NA
j_call: TRBJ2-3

cdr3_aa: CAWSAYYEQYF
cdr3_nt: TGTGCCTGGAGTGCTTACTACGAGCAGTACTTC
v_call: TRBV30
clone_size: NA
d_call: NA
j_call: TRBJ2-7

cdr3_aa: CSVEMAVQETQYF
cdr3_nt: TGCAGCGTTGAAATGGCAGTCCAAGAGACCCAGTACTTC
v_call: TRBV29-1
clone_size: NA
d_call: NA
j_call: TRBJ2-5

cdr3_aa: CSARGQGAHEQYF
cdr3_nt: TGCAGTGCTAGAGGACAGGGGGCACACGAGCAGTACTTC
v_call: TRBV20-1
clone_size: NA
d_call: TRBD1
j_call: TRBJ2-7

cdr3_aa: CASSYGRSVNRAWDTEAFF
cdr3_nt: TGTGCCAGCAGTTACGGTCGTTCCGTGAACAGGGCGTGGGACACTGAAGCTTTCTTT
v_call: TRBV6-5
clone_size: NA
d_call: NA
j_call: TRBJ1-1

cdr3_aa: CQVGHTEAFF
cdr3_nt: TGCCAAGTGGGGCACACTGAAGCTTTCTTT
v_call: TRBV20-1
clone_size: few
d_call: NA
j_call: TRBJ1-1

cdr3_aa: CASSLGTANEAFF
cdr3_nt: TGTGCCAGCAGTTTAGGGACAGCCAATGAAGCTTTCTTT
v_call: TRBV27
clone_size: few
d_call: TRBD1
j_call: TRBJ1-1

cdr3_aa: CSVVGEGYTF
cdr3_nt: TGCAGCGTTGTCGGGGAGGGCTACACCTTC
v_call: TRBV29-1
clone_size: NA
d_call: NA
j_call: TRBJ1-2

cdr3_aa: CASTNNGLSAFYEQYF
cdr3_nt: TGTGCCAGCACCAATAACGGCCTCAGCGCCTTCTACGAGCAGTACTTC
v_call: TRBV12-3/TRBV12-4
clone_size: NA
d_call: NA
j_call: TRBJ2-7

cdr3_aa: CASSLMGINSYEQYF
cdr3_nt: TGTGCCAGCAGTTTAATGGGCATAAACTCCTACGAGCAGTACTTC
v_call: TRBV12-3/TRBV12-4
clone_size: few
d_call: NA
j_call: TRBJ2-7